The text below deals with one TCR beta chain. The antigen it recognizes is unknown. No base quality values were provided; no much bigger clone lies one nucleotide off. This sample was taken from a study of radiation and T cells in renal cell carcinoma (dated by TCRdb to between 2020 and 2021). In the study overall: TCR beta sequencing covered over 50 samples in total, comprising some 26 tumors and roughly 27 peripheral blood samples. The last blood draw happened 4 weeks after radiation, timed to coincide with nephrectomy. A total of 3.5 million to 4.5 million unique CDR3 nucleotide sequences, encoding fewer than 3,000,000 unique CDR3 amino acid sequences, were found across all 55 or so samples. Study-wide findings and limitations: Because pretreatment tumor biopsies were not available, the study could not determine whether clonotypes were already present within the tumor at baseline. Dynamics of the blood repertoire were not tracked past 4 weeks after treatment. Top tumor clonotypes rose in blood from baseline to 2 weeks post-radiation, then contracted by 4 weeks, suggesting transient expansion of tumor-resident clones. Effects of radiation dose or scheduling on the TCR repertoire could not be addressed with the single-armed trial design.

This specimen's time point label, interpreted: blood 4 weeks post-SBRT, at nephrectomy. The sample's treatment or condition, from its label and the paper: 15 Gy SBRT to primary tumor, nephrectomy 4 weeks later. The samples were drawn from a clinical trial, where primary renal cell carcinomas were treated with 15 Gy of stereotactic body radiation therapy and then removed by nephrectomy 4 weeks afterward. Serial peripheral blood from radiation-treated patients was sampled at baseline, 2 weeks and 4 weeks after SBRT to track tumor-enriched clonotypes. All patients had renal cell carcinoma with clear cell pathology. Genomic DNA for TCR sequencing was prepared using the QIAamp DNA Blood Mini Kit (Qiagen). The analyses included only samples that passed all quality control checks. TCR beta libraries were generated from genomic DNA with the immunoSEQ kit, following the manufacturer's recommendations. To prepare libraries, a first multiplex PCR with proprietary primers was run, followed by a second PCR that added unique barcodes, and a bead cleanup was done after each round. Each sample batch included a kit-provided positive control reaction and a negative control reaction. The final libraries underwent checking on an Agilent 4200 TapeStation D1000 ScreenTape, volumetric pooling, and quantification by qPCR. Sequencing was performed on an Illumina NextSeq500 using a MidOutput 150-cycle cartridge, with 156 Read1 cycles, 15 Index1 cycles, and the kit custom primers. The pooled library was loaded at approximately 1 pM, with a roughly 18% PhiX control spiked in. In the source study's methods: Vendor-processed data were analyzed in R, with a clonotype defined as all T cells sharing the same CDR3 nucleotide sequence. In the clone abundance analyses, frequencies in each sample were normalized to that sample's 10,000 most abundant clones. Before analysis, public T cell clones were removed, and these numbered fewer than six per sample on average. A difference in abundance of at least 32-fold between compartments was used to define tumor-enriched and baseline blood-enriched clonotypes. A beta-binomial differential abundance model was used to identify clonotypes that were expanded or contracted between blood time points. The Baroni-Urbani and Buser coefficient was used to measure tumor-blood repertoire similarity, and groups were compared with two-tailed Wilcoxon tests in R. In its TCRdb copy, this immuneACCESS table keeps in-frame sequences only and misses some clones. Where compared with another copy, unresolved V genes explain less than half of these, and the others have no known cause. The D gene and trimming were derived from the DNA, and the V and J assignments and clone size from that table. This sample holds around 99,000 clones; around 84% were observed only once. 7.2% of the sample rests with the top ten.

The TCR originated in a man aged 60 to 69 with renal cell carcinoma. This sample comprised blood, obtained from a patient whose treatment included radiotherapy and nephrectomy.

The encoded CDR3 is CASSSAGTQETEAFF. The DNA reads TGTGCCAGCAGCTCCGCCGGGACCCAAGAAACTGAAGCTTTCTTT. The chain is encoded by TRBV11-2 joined to TRBJ1-1; 5 matching bases give a weak D call of TRBD1. V is reduced by 4 bases and J by 5 bases, leaving a spacing of 17 bases between them. The germline V gene supplies CDR1 SGHAT and CDR2 FQNNGV. The CDR3 spans 15 residues, from the cysteine through the phenylalanine. The CDR3 DNA has 45 bases and is translated from base 1. Joined to the reference TRBV11-2 and TRBJ1-1 proteins, this CDR3 gives the full variable domain: EAGVAQSPRYKIIEKRQSVAFWCNPISGHATLYWYQQILGQGPKLLIQFQNNGVVDDSQLPKDRFSAERLKGVDSTLKIQPAKLEDSAVYLCASSSAGTQETEAFFGQGTRLTVV.